One sample yielded the 27 T cell receptor beta chains listed below, sequenced in a study of regulatory T cells in long-lasting Graves disease (dated by TCRdb to the early 2020s). The protocol used for the library was multiplex PCR. For sequencing, an Illumina HiSeq 4000 was employed. iRepertoire HTBI primers and Arm-PCR amplification of CDR3 regions were used to construct TCR beta libraries. TCRdb reprocessing: public reads trimmed at Q25 with fastp, clones called with MiXCR, in-frame beta chains kept. Duplicate CDR3 protein sequences are folded into a single record with the most common DNA and genes. The sample table lists 350,000 to 500,000 distinct CDR3 sequences, over 15% of them with a count of one. The ten largest make up 20% to 25% of the sample. The time point label for this specimen denotes: newly diagnosed GD, antithyroid drugs for less than 3 months. For both TCR sequencing and RNA sequencing, RNA was extracted from PBMCs using TRIzol.

This same sample was also part of a study on T cells in Graves' hyperthyroidism and ophthalmopathy.

The specimen comprised peripheral blood mononuclear cells (PBMCs), sampled at new diagnosis, from a patient treated with antithyroid drugs. The receptors stem from a woman between 18 and 29 years old with Graves disease. Donor details come from another sample of the same person, matched by shared clones.

As concerns this clonotype: This sequence may be a read error, since a much larger clone differs from it by one base. The genes are TRBV6-2 or TRBV6-3 and TRBJ2-3; D remains ambiguous. The end of the DNA aligns better with TRBJ2-7, so the J call may be wrong. CDR3 length: 14 residues. Germline CDR1 MNHEY, CDR2 SVGEGT. The CDR3 region has the DNA TGTGCCAGCAGTTACCGAAGGTTGGCCGGGGAGCAGTACTTC. As protein: CASSYRRLAGEQYF.

This clonotype occurred many times. V is TRBV2 and J is TRBJ2-7; 7 bases align to TRBD1. CDR3 length: 16 residues. V was clipped by 3 bases and J by 4 bases; unmatched bases: 12. Germline CDR1 reads SNHLY; CDR2 reads FYNNEI. The CDR3 loop reads CASSEPREGAIYEQYF. CDR3 sequence (DNA): TGTGCCAGCAGTGAGCCCCGAGAGGGGGCAATTTACGAGCAGTACTTC.

This clonotype appeared many times. The gene calls are TRBV7-9 and TRBJ2-5; TRBD2 matches 7 bases. Trimming took 1 base from V and 0 from J; bases not matched to a gene: 5. CDR1 is SEHNR, CDR2 FQNEAQ, per germline (reference sequence). CDR3 length: 16 amino acids. The CDR3: CASSLGLADYQETQYF. The CDR3 nucleotides read TGTGCCAGCAGCTTAGGTCTAGCGGATTACCAAGAGACCCAGTACTTC.

This clonotype has a count of ten or more. This chain connects TRBV2 to TRBJ2-3; D possibly corresponds to TRBD2 (6 bases). Germline loops: CDR1 SNHLY, CDR2 FYNNEI. This CDR3 contains 13 residues. Between the trimmed V and J ends, which lost 4 bases and 4 bases, there was a span of 9 bases. The CDR3 DNA sequence: TGTGCCAGCAGTGGCGGGACTCCAGATACGCAGTATTTT. Protein product: CASSGGTPDTQYF.

The chain links TRBV18 to TRBJ1-1; TRBD1 aligns across 8 bases. The V gene's germline CDR1 is KGHSH and CDR2 LQKENI. The CDR3 covers 19 residues. V trimming: 3 bases; J trimming: 2 bases; junction bases outside the gene matches: 17. CDR3 amino acids: CASSPRQGKGYEKNTEAFF. The CDR3 DNA reads TGTGCCAGCTCACCCAGACAGGGGAAGGGATATGAGAAAAACACTGAAGCTTTCTTT.

This clonotype has at least ten counts. The chain combines TRBV11-2 with TRBJ2-5; D possibly corresponds to TRBD2 (5 bases). The CDR3 runs to 15 residues. CDR1 is SGHAT, CDR2 FQNNGV, per germline. With 3 bases removed from V and 5 bases from J, the gap between germline ends came to 16 bases. DNA of the CDR3: TGTGCCAGCAGCTTCGGTGGGAGCCGGTTGGAGACCCAGTACTTC. Protein product: CASSFGGSRLETQYF.

Comment on this clonotype: It may be a read error: a sequence one base away is much more abundant. The chain couples TRBV2 to TRBJ1-5, with 8 positions matching TRBD1. There are 14 residues in the CDR3. Looked up from germline, CDR1 is SNHLY and CDR2 is FYNNEI. The CDR3 reads CASSGWDRNQPQRF. CDR3 in DNA: TGTGCCAGCAGTGGCTGGGACAGGAATCAGCCCCAGCGTTTT.

V gene TRBV4-3 combines with J gene TRBJ1-2; D remains ambiguous. CDR3 size: 15 residues. The ends were cut back, 0 bases at V and 7 bases at J, with 15 bases in the middle. Germline V CDR1 and CDR2: LGHNA, YSLEER. CDR3 residues: CASSQDLRAVPGYTF. Written as DNA, the CDR3 is TGCGCCAGCAGCCAAGATCTAAGGGCAGTCCCTGGCTACACCTTC.

This clonotype turned up a few times. The chain carries TRBV18 and TRBJ2-7, with D uncertain. Germline-derived CDR1 and CDR2 are KGHSH and LQKENI. Trimming shortened V by 3 bases and J by 6 bases, and 6 bases separated the two germline ends. The CDR3 covers 11 residues. CDR3 bases: TGTGCCAGCTCACCGGGCAGCGAGCAGTACTTC. It is translated as CASSPGSEQYF.

In the case of this clonotype: A much larger clone lies one base from this, so it may be a read error. This chain uses TRBV6-9 with TRBJ1-1; possible D gene TRBD1, 5 bases. Looked up from germline, CDR1 is MNHGY and CDR2 is SVAAGI. V dropped 7 bases and J dropped 7 bases, with 19 bases sitting between them. The CDR3 runs 14 residues. The CDR3 nucleotides are TGTGCCAGCACTAAGTTGCCCTGGGGCATTGAAGCTTTCTTT. Its protein product is CASTKLPWGIEAFF.

The chain is built from TRBV19 and TRBJ2-1; TRBD2 aligns across 8 bases. Germline V gene lookup returns CDR1 LNHDA and CDR2 SQIVND (reference sequence). V lost 3 bases to trimming and J lost 2 bases; unmatched junction nucleotides: 6. The CDR3 has 16 amino acids. CDR3 coding DNA: TGTGCCAGTAGTATTATCGGCGGGAGGACCTACAATGAGCAGTTCTTC. Protein sequence: CASSIIGGRTYNEQFF.

This clonotype was seen repeatedly, ten times or more. The rearrangement links TRBV7-9 to TRBJ2-3; D perhaps matches TRBD2 (5 bases). From germline, CDR1 is SEHNR and CDR2 FQNEAQ (reference sequence). V dropped 1 base and J dropped 0 bases, with 11 bases sitting between them. This CDR3 region has 16 residues. CDR3 DNA sequence: TGTGCCAGCAGCTTAGATTGGGCGGGTAGCACAGATACGCAGTATTTT. This codes for CASSLDWAGSTDTQYF.

The CDR3 loop is CASSLEGMLKQFF. DNA of the CDR3: TGTGCCAGCAGTTTAGAGGGGATGTTGAAGCAGTTCTTC. V is TRBV12-3 or TRBV12-4 and J is TRBJ2-5; TRBD1 is a possible D gene (5 bases). The end of the DNA aligns better with TRBJ2-1, so the J call may be wrong. The CDR3 is 13 amino acids.

This clonotype was observed many times. The chain is built from TRBV28 and TRBJ2-1; D possibly corresponds to TRBD1 (6 bases). CDR3 length equals 14 residues. V was clipped by 6 bases and J by 2 bases, with 11 bases between them. Germline V gene lookup returns CDR1 MDHEN and CDR2 SYDVKM. The CDR3 loop is CASRGAGAYNEQFF. DNA of the CDR3: TGTGCCAGCAGGGGGGCAGGGGCCTACAATGAGCAGTTCTTC.

This clonotype was seen a few times. V usage is TRBV20-1 and J usage is TRBJ2-2, with 8 bases identical to TRBD2. V shed 3 bases, J shed 4 bases, and the junction held 7 bases outside the gene matches. This CDR3 contains 15 residues. CDR1 and CDR2 (germline): DFQATT, SNEGSKA (reference sequence). The CDR3 DNA follows: TGCAGTGCTAGGGGGACTAGTCTCCGCACCGGGGAGCTGTTTTTT. This sequence encodes CSARGTSLRTGELFF.

J is TRBJ2-5 and V is TRBV6-2 or TRBV6-3, with 14 bases fitting TRBD2. The length of the CDR3 is 23 residues. The trim removed 2 bases at V and 2 bases at J, leaving 22 bases unmatched. Germline assignment: CDR1 MNHEY and CDR2 SVGEGT. CDR3 in amino acids: CASSYLPAGGGLAGAPSQETQYF. CDR3 DNA: TGTGCCAGCAGTTACCTTCCGGCAGGGGGGGGACTAGCGGGAGCCCCCTCTCAAGAGACCCAGTACTTC.

For this clonotype: A read error is the likely source, as a far larger clone sits one nucleotide away. The V and J genes are TRBV11-2 and TRBJ1-2, with 9 bases lining up with TRBD1. After removal of 1 base from V and 4 bases from J, the junction contained 4 bases not matched to a gene. Germline CDR1 reads SGHAT; CDR2 reads FQNNGV. The CDR3 extends over 15 amino acids. CDR3 sequence: CASSLAQTGGYGYTF. The CDR3 DNA sequence: TGTGCCAGCAGCTTAGCGCAGACAGGGGGCTATGGCTACACCTTC.

The sample holds many counts of this clonotype. V usage is TRBV7-8 and J usage is TRBJ2-1; 7 bases line up with TRBD1. Germline V gene sequence: CDR1 SGHVS, CDR2 FQNEAQ. V lost 2 bases to trimming and J lost 8 bases; unmatched junction nucleotides: 12. CDR3 size: 16 residues. The CDR3 loop is CASSLRGPLNRDEQFF. CDR3 DNA: TGTGCCAGCAGCTTAAGGGGGCCCCTAAACCGCGATGAGCAGTTCTTC.

This clonotype was counted only a few times. This chain connects TRBV5-1 to TRBJ2-7; 10 bases map to TRBD2. Losses at the gene ends were 0 bases for V and 3 bases for J; bases not matched to a gene: 12. CDR1 is SGHRS, CDR2 YFSETQ, per germline. The CDR3 spans 18 residues. CDR3 bases: TGCGCCAGCAGCTTGGTTTCTAGCGGGAGTCGAAATTTCTACGAGCAGTACTTC. Protein product: CASSLVSSGSRNFYEQYF.

The sample holds a few counts of this clonotype. The chain combines TRBV7-2 with TRBJ1-5, with D possibly being TRBD1 (5 bases). V lost 3 bases and J 0 bases, leaving 12 bases between the germline ends. This CDR3 spans 16 amino acids. The germline gives CDR1 SGHTA, CDR2 FQGNSA. Here the CDR3 DNA reads TGTGCCAGCAGCTTTTGGGGGGGTTATAGCAATCAGCCCCAGCATTTT. As protein: CASSFWGGYSNQPQHF.

This chain connects TRBV5-1 to TRBJ2-1; TRBD2 agrees at 8 bases. CDR1 SGHRS and CDR2 YFSETQ come from the germline V gene. Losses at the gene ends were 4 bases for V and 12 bases for J; bases not matched to a gene: 12. This CDR3 has 14 residues. The CDR3 DNA follows: TGCGCCAGCAGCCCGACGGGACTAGTCTCTGTGCAGTTCTTC. Protein sequence: CASSPTGLVSVQFF.

The genes are TRBV14 and TRBJ1-2; TRBD1 might be the D (5 bases). Germline assignment: CDR1 SGHDN and CDR2 FVKESK. This CDR3 region has 14 residues. Trimming took off 3 bases at V and 6 bases at J, with 14 bases between the two ends. Written as DNA, the CDR3 is TGTGCCAGCAGCCACGGCAGGGTCGGTCATGGCTACACCTTC. As protein: CASSHGRVGHGYTF.

This clonotype occurred many times. CDR3 bases: TGTGCCAGCAGTTGGGACTACTACAATGAGCAGTTCTTC. Its translation: CASSWDYYNEQFF. The rearrangement joins TRBV6-5 to TRBJ2-1, with 7 bases identical to TRBD2. The V gene's germline CDR1 is MNHEY and CDR2 SVGAGI. The CDR3 spans 13 residues. Trimming cost V 4 bases and J 3 bases; bases outside gene matches: 0.

This clonotype was recorded a few times. The chain combines TRBV28 with TRBJ1-2; D not certain. CDR1 is MDHEN, CDR2 SYDVKM, per germline. The ends were cut back, 4 bases at V and 4 bases at J, with 13 bases in the middle. The length of the CDR3 is 14 residues. CDR3 residues: CASSSLSTGYGYTF. CDR3 sequence (DNA): TGTGCCAGCAGTTCCCTAAGTACCGGCTATGGCTACACCTTC.

This clonotype turned up a few times. V gene TRBV18 combines with J gene TRBJ1-6, with D hard to call. Germline CDR1 and CDR2: KGHSH and LQKENI. The CDR3 is 12 residues long. V dropped 4 bases and J dropped 7 bases, with 5 bases sitting between them. CDR3 DNA sequence: TGTGCCAGCTCACTGGGAAATTCACCCCTCCACTTT. It yields the protein CASSLGNSPLHF.

This clonotype was seen at least ten times. The V gene is TRBV7-2, the J gene TRBJ1-1, with 7 bases identical to TRBD1. Germline V gives CDR1 SGHTA, CDR2 FQGNSA. CDR3 length: 16 residues. Trimming at V came to 6 bases and at J to 0 bases, leaving 10 bases not matched to a gene. CDR3 DNA sequence: TGTGCCAGCAGACACGCGAGGGGGCGGATGAACACTGAAGCTTTCTTT. It yields the protein CASRHARGRMNTEAFF. Supplemented by reference TRBV7-2 and TRBJ1-1, the full variable domain reads GAGVSQSPSNKVTEKGKDVELRCDPISGHTALYWYRQSLGQGLEFLIYFQGNSAPDKSGLPSDRFSAERTGGSVSTLTIQRTQQEDSAVYLCASRHARGRMNTEAFFGQGTRLTVV.

This clonotype was detected ten times or more. The genes are TRBV28 and TRBJ1-1; maybe TRBD1 (5 bases). Trimming took off 2 bases at V and 6 bases at J, with 16 bases between the two ends. This CDR3 comprises 15 residues. CDR1 and CDR2 from the germline V gene are MDHEN and SYDVKM. The CDR3 loop is CASSLRTGGRSEAFF. CDR3 DNA: TGTGCCAGCAGTTTAAGGACGGGGGGACGATCTGAAGCTTTCTTT.